These T cell receptor beta chains were read from a single sample in a study of T cells in Graves' hyperthyroidism and ophthalmopathy. TCRdb used MiXCR to reprocess the multiplex PCR reads, holding one entry per CDR3 protein. This sample has 650,000 to 750,000 distinct CDR3 sequences, with about 15% found just once. Sequenced input: blood. All receptors derive from a woman aged 18-29 years with Graves' hyperthyroidism. The CDR3 runs from the conserved cysteine through the conserved F or W. The D gene is left open where the match is weak. Part of the rows lack a size; the others show once, few, many or a class for expanded clones.

many	TRBV11-2	TRBJ2-7	TRBD1	TGTGCCAGCAGCTTAGAGGGGACAGGGTTCTACGAGCAGTACTTC	CASSLEGTGFYEQYF
-	TRBV7-9	TRBJ2-3	-	TGTGCCAGCAGCTTAATCGCGGGACCCTCCGATACGCAGTATTTT	CASSLIAGPSDTQYF
few	TRBV6-1	TRBJ2-7	-	-	CASSEVGTGASEQHF
few	TRBV20-1	TRBJ2-4	-	TGCAGTGGGAGAGGGCTAGCCAAAAACATTCAGTACTTC	CSGRGLAKNIQYF
-	TRBV7-2	TRBJ1-1	-	TGTGCCAGCAGCTTATATTGGACGGTAATGAACACTGAAGCTTTCTTT	CASSLYWTVMNTEAFF
many	TRBV2	TRBJ2-7	TRBD2	TGTGCCAGCAGCGGGCCCGAGACTAGCGGGAGACCAGACGAGCAGTACTTC	CASSGPETSGRPDEQYF
-	TRBV15	TRBJ2-1	-	TGTGCCACCAGCAGAGGGGGGTCGGGAGCCCATGAGCAGTTCTTC	CATSRGGSGAHEQFF
-	TRBV18	TRBJ2-2	-	TGTGCCAGCGTCACCAGTAGGCGGGACATATTCCGCGCCGGGGAGCTGTTTTTT	CASVTSRRDIFRAGELFF
few	TRBV24-1	TRBJ2-1	-	TGTGCCACCAGTGATCCGCAGGATCGAAATGAGCAGTTCTTC	CATSDPQDRNEQFF
many	TRBV3-1	TRBJ2-7	-	TGTGCCAGCAGCCAATATACCTACGAGCAGTACTTC	CASSQYTYEQYF
few	TRBV4-2	TRBJ1-2	-	TGTGCCAGCAGCCAAGCCCAGGACTCCACTGGGTATGGCTACACCTTC	CASSQAQDSTGYGYTF
-	TRBV28	TRBJ1-3	-	TGTGCCAGCAGTTCCCGACAGCCCTCTGGAAACACCATATATTTT	CASSSRQPSGNTIYF
many	TRBV12-3/TRBV12-4	TRBJ2-5	-	TGTGCCAGCAGTTTCTTGGCGGGGAGAAGGGAGACCCAGTACTTC	CASSFLAGRRETQYF
few	TRBV20-1	TRBJ2-2	-	TGCAGTGCTGGACACCCGAACACCGGGGAGCTGTTTTTT	CSAGHPNTGELFF
many	TRBV3-1	TRBJ1-1	-	TGTGCCAGCAGCCGGACGAACACTGAAGCTTTCTTT	CASSRTNTEAFF
-	TRBV27	TRBJ1-2	TRBD1	TGTGCCAGCAGGGACAGGGCCCACTATGGCTACACCTTC	CASRDRAHYGYTF
many	TRBV7-3	TRBJ2-2	TRBD2	TGTGCCAGCAGCACTAGCGCGGACACCGGGGAGCTGTTTTTT	CASSTSADTGELFF
few	TRBV30	TRBJ2-2	TRBD1	TGTGCCTGGACCGGGACAGGGGTGGCCGGGGAGCTGTTTTTT	CAWTGTGVAGELFF
-	TRBV7-2	TRBJ1-1	TRBD1	TGTGCCAGCAGCTTAGAGGGGGCAGCAAACACTGAAGCTTTCTTT	CASSLEGAANTEAFF
many	TRBV7-9	TRBJ2-5	-	TGTGCCAGCAGCCATTATTCCGGTTCCGAGGGGGAGACCCAGTACTTC	CASSHYSGSEGETQYF
few	TRBV6-5	TRBJ2-3	-	TGTGCCAGCAGTTACTCAGCTAGCACAGATACGCAGTATTTT	CASSYSASTDTQYF
many	TRBV3-1	TRBJ2-1	TRBD2	TGTGCCAGCAGCCAAGATCCGAGGACTAGCGGGTGGTATAATGAGCAGTTCTTC	CASSQDPRTSGWYNEQFF